This T cell receptor (beta chain) was observed in a study of CD8 T cells in ankylosing spondylitis. Using its own MiXCR run on the 5' RACE reads, TCRdb lists one record per CDR3 protein. The sample has 750,000 to 850,000 distinct CDR3 sequences, approximately 12% seen once. Findings and caveats of the study: A TCR beta motif of about eight highly homologous variants appeared characteristic of ankylosing spondylitis blood. According to the report, clones linked to the disease were significantly enriched in matched synovial fluid samples taken from ankylosing spondylitis patients.

CDR3 length equals 17 residues. Trimming at V came to 5 bases and at J to 3 bases, leaving 10 bases not matched to a gene. The V gene's germline CDR1 is SEHNR and CDR2 FQNEAQ (reference sequence). This clonotype is labeled as medium-sized. Its specificity is unknown. The TCR was taken from a male donor with ankylosing spondylitis. V usage is TRBV7-9 and J usage is TRBJ2-1; 10 nucleotides match TRBD2. The sample comprised blood, either unsorted or a sorted T cell fraction (not recorded which). The CDR3 reads CASSIRTSGRYYNEQFF. The CDR3 DNA follows: TGTGCCAGCAGCATCCGGACTAGCGGACGATACTACAATGAGCAGTTCTTC.